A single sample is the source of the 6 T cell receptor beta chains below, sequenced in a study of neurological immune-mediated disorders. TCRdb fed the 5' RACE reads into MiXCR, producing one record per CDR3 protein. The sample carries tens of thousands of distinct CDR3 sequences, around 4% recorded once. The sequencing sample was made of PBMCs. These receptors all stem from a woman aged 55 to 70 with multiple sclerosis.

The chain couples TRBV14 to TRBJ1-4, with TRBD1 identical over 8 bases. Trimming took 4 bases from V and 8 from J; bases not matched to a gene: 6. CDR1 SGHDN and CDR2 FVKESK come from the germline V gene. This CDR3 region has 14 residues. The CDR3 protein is CASSLTGVGEKLFF. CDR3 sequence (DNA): TGTGCCAGCAGCCTGACAGGGGTCGGAGAAAAACTGTTTTTT.

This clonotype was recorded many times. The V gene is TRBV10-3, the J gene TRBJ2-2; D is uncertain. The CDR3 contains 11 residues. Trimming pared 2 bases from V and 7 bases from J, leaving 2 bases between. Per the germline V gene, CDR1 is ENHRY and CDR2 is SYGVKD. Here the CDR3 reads CAISEVGELFF. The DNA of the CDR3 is TGTGCCATCAGTGAGGTCGGGGAGCTGTTTTTT.

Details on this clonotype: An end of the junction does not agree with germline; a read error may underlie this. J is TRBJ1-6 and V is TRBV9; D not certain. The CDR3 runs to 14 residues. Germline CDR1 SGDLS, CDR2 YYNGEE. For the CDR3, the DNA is TGTGCCAGCAGCGTAGGTGATAAGAGCTCACCCCTCAACTTT. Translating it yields CASSVGDKSSPLNF.

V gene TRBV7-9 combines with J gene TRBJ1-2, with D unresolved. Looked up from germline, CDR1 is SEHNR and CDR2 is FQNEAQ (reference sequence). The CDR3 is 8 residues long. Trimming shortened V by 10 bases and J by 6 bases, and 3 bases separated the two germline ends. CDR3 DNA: TGTGCCACCGATGGCTACACCTTC. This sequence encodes CATDGYTF.

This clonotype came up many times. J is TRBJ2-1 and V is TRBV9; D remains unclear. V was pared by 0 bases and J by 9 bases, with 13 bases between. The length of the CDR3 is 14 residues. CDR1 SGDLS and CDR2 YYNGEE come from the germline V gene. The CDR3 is CASSVARAGGEQFF. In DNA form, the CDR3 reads TGTGCCAGCAGCGTAGCTCGGGCCGGCGGTGAGCAGTTCTTC.

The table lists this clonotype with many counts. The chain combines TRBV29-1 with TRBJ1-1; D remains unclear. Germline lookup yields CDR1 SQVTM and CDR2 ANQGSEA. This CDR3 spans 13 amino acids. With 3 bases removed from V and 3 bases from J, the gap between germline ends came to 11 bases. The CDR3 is CSVEVFKDTEAFF. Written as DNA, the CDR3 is TGCAGCGTTGAGGTCTTTAAGGACACTGAAGCTTTCTTT.